This T cell receptor (beta chain) was recovered during a study of blood T cells in healthy people across ages. Germline lookup yields CDR1 MGHDK and CDR2 SYGVNS. The CDR3 covers 10 residues. Primers used in a second PCR of about 7 to 11 cycles were a sample-barcoded 5' primer and a J-beta primer mix. TCRdb re-analysed the 5' RACE reads in MiXCR, keeping a single row per CDR3 protein. The repertoire holds about 1,400,000 distinct CDR3 sequences, with around 39% as singletons. Concerning this clonotype itself: This could be a read error, since a much larger clone is one nucleotide away.

This receptor was identified in a woman in her late teens or twenties in good health. Sequencing was performed on blood. The V call is TRBV25-1, the J call TRBJ1-2; D gene ambiguous. CDR3 region: CASGDDGYTF. The CDR3 DNA sequence: TGTGCCAGCGGTGATGATGGCTACACCTTC.